This entry features one T cell receptor (beta chain) sequence. Antigen: not known. This sample was included in a study of identical twins' blood T cells. The wider study: About 6 alpha and roughly 6 beta libraries together yielded 50 million to 65 million reads.

Notes on the study in general: Shared environment remains a possible cause of twin similarity.

MiXCR, run by TCRdb on the 5' RACE reads, gives a single entry per CDR3 protein. The sample includes 350,000 to 400,000 distinct CDR3 sequences, roughly 30% of them seen just once. The receptor's source is a woman between 18 and 50 years old in good health. The sequencing sample was made of PBMCs.

The CDR3 bases are TGTGCCAGTAGTTTTTACCGGGACGTCTCCGATCAGCCCCAGCATTTT. As protein: CASSFYRDVSDQPQHF. This chain connects TRBV19 to TRBJ1-5; tentative D call: TRBD1 (5 bases). The CDR3 sequence is 16 residues long. The germline V gene has CDR1 LNHDA and CDR2 SQIVND (reference sequence). The V end lost 5 bases, the J end lost 5 bases, and 19 bases lay between the germline ends.